The clone carrying this TCR beta chain has just a few counts. Its antigen remains unknown. This CDR3 comprises 14 residues. Germline V CDR1 and CDR2: MNHNS, SASEGT. Trimming cost V 3 bases and J 6 bases, with 15 bases left between them. This specimen comes from a study of CD8 T cells in ankylosing spondylitis. General observations from the study: Previously reported in reactive arthritis synovial fluid and blood were some of the motif variants.

Each TCR beta library was made by quantitative 5'-RACE that incorporated molecular barcodes. TCRdb reprocessed the 5' RACE reads via MiXCR and lists one record per CDR3 protein. Here the sample spans approximately 290,000 distinct CDR3 sequences, under 25% being singletons. The sample taken for sequencing was blood, either unsorted or a sorted T cell fraction (not recorded which). This chain joins TRBV6-1 and TRBJ2-7, with a tentative D call TRBD1 (5 bases). The TCR was taken from a female donor with ankylosing spondylitis or in good health (not recorded which). The CDR3 sequence is CASSDVQAIGEQYF. The CDR3 DNA is TGTGCCAGCAGTGATGTACAGGCGATCGGCGAGCAGTACTTC.